These 8 T cell receptor beta chains originate from one sample sequenced in a study of blood T cell repertoires in COVID-19. The assay was immunoSEQ multiplex PCR, and TCRdb's table has in-frame clones only and misses some. The sample lists hundreds of thousands of clones; 80% to 90% were seen once. Sample: PBMCs or T cells enriched from blood (not recorded which). These receptors were obtained from a woman under 30 who had recovered from COVID-19.

This clone was picked up one time. This sequence joins TRBV7-3 and TRBJ2-3; a weak D match, TRBD1 (6 bases). This CDR3 region has 13 residues. The V end was cut by 5 bases, the J end by 7 bases, with 13 bases between. Germline lookup yields CDR1 SGHTA and CDR2 FQGTGA. CDR3 nucleotide sequence: TGTGCCAGCAGCGACCCGAGGGGGTATACGCAGTATTTT. Protein sequence: CASSDPRGYTQYF.

V usage is TRBV19 and J usage is TRBJ1-4; 7 bases agree with TRBD1. The trim removed 6 bases at V and 0 bases at J, leaving 13 bases unmatched. The CDR3 has 18 residues. Looked up from germline, CDR1 is LNHDA and CDR2 is SQIVND (reference sequence). CDR3 DNA: TGTGCCAGTAGCACGACAGGGTTACCCCTACCAACTAATGAAAAACTGTTTTTT. Translated: CASSTTGLPLPTNEKLFF.

The chain carries TRBV5-1 and TRBJ2-5; 10 nucleotides agree with TRBD2. The CDR3 covers 17 residues. The trim removed 4 bases at V and 1 base at J, leaving 10 bases unmatched. Per the germline V gene, CDR1 is SGHRS and CDR2 is YFSETQ. CDR3 amino acids: CASSLRTSGAIQETQYF. For the CDR3, the DNA is TGCGCCAGCAGCCTACGGACTAGCGGTGCTATCCAAGAGACCCAGTACTTC.

The J gene is TRBJ1-2, the V gene TRBV29-1; D perhaps matches TRBD1 (5 bases). V was shortened by 1 base and J by 1 base, with 13 bases between the two germline ends. Germline CDR1 reads SQVTM; CDR2 reads ANQGSEA. This CDR3 has 15 amino acids. This chain's CDR3 is CSVEGGEEGNYGYTF. Here the CDR3 DNA reads TGCAGCGTTGAAGGGGGGGAGGAGGGTAACTATGGCTACACCTTC.

This chain links TRBV3-1 (or the pseudogene TRBV3-2) with TRBJ2-7; 7 nucleotides match TRBD1. The germline CDR1 and CDR2 sequences are LGHDT and YNNKEL (reference sequence). The CDR3 runs 14 residues. J lost 4 bases, V lost 4 bases, and 7 bases had no gene match. The CDR3 loop reads CASSRTGSLYEQYF. The CDR3 nucleotides read TGTGCCAGCAGCCGGACAGGCTCCCTATACGAGCAGTACTTC.

V gene TRBV27 combines with J gene TRBJ2-3; TRBD1 matches 7 bases. Germline CDR1 is MNHEY and CDR2 is SMNVEV (reference sequence). V was pared by 8 bases and J by 3 bases, with 8 bases of the junction left unmatched. The CDR3 length is 14 residues. The DNA for the CDR3 is TGTGCCAGCCGACCGGGACAGCCGACAGATACGCAGTATTTT. Encoded protein: CASRPGQPTDTQYF.

This chain connects TRBV3-1 (or the pseudogene TRBV3-2) to TRBJ2-5; perhaps TRBD2 as D (5 bases). V was cut by 4 bases and J by 5 bases, with 8 bases left in between. CDR3 length: 12 amino acids. CDR1 is LGHDT and CDR2 is YNNKEL in the germline V gene (reference sequence). Written as DNA, the CDR3 is TGTGCCAGCAGCCGGACTTCGGAGACCCAGTACTTC. It translates to CASSRTSETQYF.

This clone has only a few counts. The chain joins TRBV28 to TRBJ1-6; 8 positions match TRBD1. CDR3 length: 16 residues. Unmatched junction bases numbered 9, after V lost 5 bases and J lost 6 bases. CDR1 MDHEN and CDR2 SYDVKM come from the germline V gene. The CDR3 protein is CASSPRGTGGNSPLHF. The DNA for the CDR3 is TGTGCCAGCAGTCCTAGGGGGACAGGAGGTAATTCACCCCTCCACTTT.